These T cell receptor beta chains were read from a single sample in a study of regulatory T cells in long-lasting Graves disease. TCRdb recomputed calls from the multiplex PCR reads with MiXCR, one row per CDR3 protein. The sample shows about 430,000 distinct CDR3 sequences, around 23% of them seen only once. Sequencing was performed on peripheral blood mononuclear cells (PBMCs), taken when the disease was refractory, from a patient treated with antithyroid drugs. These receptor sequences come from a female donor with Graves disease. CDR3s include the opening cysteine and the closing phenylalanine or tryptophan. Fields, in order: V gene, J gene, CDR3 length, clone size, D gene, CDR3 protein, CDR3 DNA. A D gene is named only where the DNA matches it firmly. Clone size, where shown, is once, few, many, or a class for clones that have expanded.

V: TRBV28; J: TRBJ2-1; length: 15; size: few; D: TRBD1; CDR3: CASSLPWDRDNEQFF; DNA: TGTGCCAGCAGTCTACCATGGGACAGAGACAATGAGCAGTTCTTC
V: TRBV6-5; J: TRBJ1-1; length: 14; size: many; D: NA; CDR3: CASSYQGQNTEAFF; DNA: TGTGCCAGCAGTTACCAGGGGCAGAACACTGAAGCTTTCTTT
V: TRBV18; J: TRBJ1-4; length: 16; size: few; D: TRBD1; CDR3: CASSPFEDRVDEKLFF; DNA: TGTGCCAGCTCACCCTTCGAGGACAGGGTGGACGAAAAACTGTTTTTT
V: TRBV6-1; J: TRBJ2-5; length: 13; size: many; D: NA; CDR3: CASRTLGGETQYF; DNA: TGTGCCAGCAGAACCCTAGGGGGAGAGACCCAGTACTTC
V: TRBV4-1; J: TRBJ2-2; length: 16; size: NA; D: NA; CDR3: CASSQSPGTYTGELFF; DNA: TGCGCCAGCAGCCAATCTCCCGGGACTTACACCGGGGAGCTGTTTTTT
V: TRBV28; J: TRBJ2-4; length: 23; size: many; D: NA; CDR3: CASSLGGTSEGLGGRSRENIQYF; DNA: TGTGCCAGCAGTTTAGGAGGGACATCAGAGGGGCTAGGCGGGAGATCGAGGGAAAACATTCAGTACTTC
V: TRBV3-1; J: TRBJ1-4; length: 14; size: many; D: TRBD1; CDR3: CASSRTGDNEKLFF; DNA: TGTGCCAGCAGCCGGACAGGAGATAATGAAAAACTGTTTTTT
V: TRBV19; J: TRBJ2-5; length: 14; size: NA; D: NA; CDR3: CASSPWGGGETQYF; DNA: TGTGCCAGTAGCCCTTGGGGGGGCGGCGAGACCCAGTACTTC
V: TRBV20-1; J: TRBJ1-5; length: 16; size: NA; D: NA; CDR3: CSAGTKGAGIGQPQHF; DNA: TGCAGTGCTGGTACGAAGGGCGCAGGGATCGGTCAGCCCCAGCATTTT
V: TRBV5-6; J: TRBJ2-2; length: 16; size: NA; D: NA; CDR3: CASTSQSFEYTGELFF; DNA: TGTGCCAGCACCTCCCAGTCGTTCGAGTACACCGGGGAGCTGTTTTTT
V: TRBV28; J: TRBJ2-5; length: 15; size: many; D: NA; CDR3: CASTEMVQRLETQYF; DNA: TGTGCCAGCACCGAGATGGTCCAGAGGCTTGAGACCCAGTACTTC
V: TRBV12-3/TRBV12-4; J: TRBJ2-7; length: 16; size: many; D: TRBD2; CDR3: CASSFSKAGESYEQYF; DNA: TGTGCCAGCAGTTTCTCCAAGGCGGGAGAATCCTACGAGCAGTACTTC
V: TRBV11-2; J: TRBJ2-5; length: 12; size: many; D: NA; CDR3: CASSWQGETQYF; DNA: TGTGCCAGCAGCTGGCAGGGGGAGACCCAGTACTTC
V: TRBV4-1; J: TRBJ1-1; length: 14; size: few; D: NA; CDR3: CASSQEGANTEAFF; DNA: TGCGCCAGCAGCCAAGAAGGGGCGAACACTGAAGCTTTCTTT
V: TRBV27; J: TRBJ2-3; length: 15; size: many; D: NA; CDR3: CASSGEGVGPGLAYF; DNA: TGTGCCAGCAGCGGGGAAGGGGTCGGACCTGGGTTGGCGTATTTT
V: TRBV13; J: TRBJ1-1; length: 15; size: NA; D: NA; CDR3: CASSLVRYRRNEAFF; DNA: TGTGCCAGCAGCTTAGTCCGTTACAGGCGAAATGAAGCTTTCTTT
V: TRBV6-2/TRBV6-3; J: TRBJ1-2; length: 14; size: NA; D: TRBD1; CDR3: CASSHRGANYGYTF; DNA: TGTGCCAGCAGCCACAGGGGAGCTAACTATGGCTACACCTTC
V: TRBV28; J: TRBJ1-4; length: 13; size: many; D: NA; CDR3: CASRSGAKEKLFF; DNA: TGTGCCAGCAGAAGTGGGGCCAAGGAAAAACTGTTTTTT
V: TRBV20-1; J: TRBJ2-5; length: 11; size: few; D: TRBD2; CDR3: CSALGGGAQYF; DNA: TGCAGTGCGCTGGGGGGGGGGGCCCAGTACTTC
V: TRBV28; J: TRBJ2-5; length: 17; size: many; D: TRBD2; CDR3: CASSSPGLAGVGETQYF; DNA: TGTGCCAGCAGTTCCCCTGGACTAGCGGGAGTGGGAGAGACCCAGTACTTC
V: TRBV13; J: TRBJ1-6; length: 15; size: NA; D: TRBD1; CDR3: CASSTPGQGRDPLHF; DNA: TGTGCCAGCAGCACTCCGGGACAGGGAAGGGACCCCCTCCACTTT
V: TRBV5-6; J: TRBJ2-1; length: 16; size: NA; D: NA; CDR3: CASSLELRVTYNEQFF; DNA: TGTGCCAGCAGCTTGGAGTTGCGGGTGACCTACAATGAGCAGTTCTTC
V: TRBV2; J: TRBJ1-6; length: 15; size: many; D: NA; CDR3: CASSGRVGGNSPLHF; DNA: TGTGCCAGCAGCGGACGAGTCGGGGGAAACTCACCCCTCCACTTT
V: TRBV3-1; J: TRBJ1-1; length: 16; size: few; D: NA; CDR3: CASSQDLMEANTEAFF; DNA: TGTGCCAGCAGCCAAGATCTAATGGAGGCGAACACTGAAGCTTTCTTT
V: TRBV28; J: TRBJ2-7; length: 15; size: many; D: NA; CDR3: CAGGSGTLISYEQYF; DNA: TGTGCCGGAGGATCCGGGACACTTATCTCCTACGAGCAGTACTTC
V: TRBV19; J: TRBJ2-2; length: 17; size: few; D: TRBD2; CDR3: CASSIRRTSSNTGELFF; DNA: TGTGCCAGTAGTATCCGCAGGACTAGCTCGAACACCGGGGAGCTGTTTTTT